The 5 T cell receptor beta chains listed next were all sequenced from one sample in a study of cytomegalovirus exposure and HLA in healthy donors. The PCR employed 60 Vbeta primers together with 13 Jbeta primers. Clones were read by immunoSEQ multiplex PCR, and TCRdb kept only the in-frame ones, dropping some. The sample table sets out about 39,000 clones. The sequenced material came from PBMCs. The receptors here all came from a woman aged 25 to 39 in good health and CMV-seropositive.

The chain employs TRBV6-1 and TRBJ1-2; 10 bases map to TRBD1. The CDR3 is made up of 15 amino acids. V dropped 4 bases and J dropped 4; count of bases not matched to a gene: 6. Germline lookup yields CDR1 MNHNS and CDR2 SASEGT. The DNA for the CDR3 is TGTGCCAGCAGTGGGAAGGGACAGGGGACCTATGGCTACACCTTC. It translates to CASSGKGQGTYGYTF.

The chain combines TRBV19 with TRBJ1-1, with 9 nucleotides matching TRBD1. CDR1 and CDR2 from the germline V gene are LNHDA and SQIVND (reference sequence). Trimming cost V 4 bases and J 1 base; bases outside gene matches: 4. This CDR3 region has 15 residues. The CDR3 region has the DNA TGTGCCAGTAGTACCTCGGGACAGGGGAACACTGAAGCTTTCTTT. Encoded protein: CASSTSGQGNTEAFF.

J is TRBJ1-2 and V is TRBV30; D perhaps matches TRBD1 (6 bases). The germline V gene has CDR1 GTSNPN and CDR2 SVGIG (reference sequence). V dropped 0 bases and J dropped 8 bases, with 25 bases sitting between them. The CDR3 loop spans 17 amino acids. In DNA form, the CDR3 reads TGTGCCTGGAGTGTACCGGGTGGGGGCCTTAGGCAGGGAGGCTACACCTTC. Protein: CAWSVPGGGLRQGGYTF.

This chain connects TRBV10-1 to TRBJ1-2; D possibly corresponds to TRBD1 (5 bases). The germline V and J ends were trimmed by 3 bases and 13 bases, with 18 bases remaining between them. CDR3 length: 13 residues. Germline CDR1 reads WNHNN; CDR2 reads SYGVQD (reference sequence). The CDR3 bases are TGCGCCAGCAGTGAATCTGAGACAGCGCATCCCACCTTC. This translates into CASSESETAHPTF.

This sequence joins TRBV13 and TRBJ2-1; tentatively, D is TRBD1 (5 bases). Trimming stripped 4 bases from V and 6 bases from J, with 16 bases between. CDR1 is PRHDT, CDR2 FYEKMQ, per germline (reference sequence). The CDR3 runs to 15 residues. For the CDR3, the DNA is TGTGCCAGCAGCTCCAGAAGACAGCTTGTCAATGAGCAGTTCTTC. Its translation: CASSSRRQLVNEQFF. Combining the CDR3 with reference TRBV13 and TRBJ2-1 gives the whole variable domain AAGVIQSPRHLIKEKRETATLKCYPIPRHDTVYWYQQGPGQDPQFLISFYEKMQSDKGSIPDRFSAQQFSDYHSELNMSSLELGDSALYFCASSSRRQLVNEQFFGPGTRLTVL.